Below are 24 T cell receptor beta chains sequenced from a single sample in a study of T cell responses to AZD1222 COVID-19 vaccine. Assay used: immunoSEQ multiplex PCR; TCRdb lists only in-frame clones, some missing. The sample has 150,000 or so clones, 85% to 95% seen once. This specimen consisted of peripheral blood, obtained on day 0 of AZD1222 vaccination. The receptors here all came from an adult in good health.

The V gene is TRBV27, the J gene TRBJ1-1, with D unresolved. The CDR3 length is 15 residues. CDR1 is MNHEY and CDR2 is SMNVEV in the germline V gene (reference sequence). The V end was cut by 2 bases, the J end by 1 base, with 11 bases between. CDR3 sequence reads: CASSLREGWNTEAFF. CDR3 coding DNA: TGTGCCAGCAGTTTAAGGGAGGGTTGGAACACTGAAGCTTTCTTT.

This clone was detected a few times. The chain couples TRBV7-8 to TRBJ2-2; a possible D gene is TRBD1 (6 bases). The CDR3 spans 15 residues. Per the germline V gene, CDR1 is SGHVS and CDR2 is FQNEAQ. Trimming pared 7 bases from V and 6 bases from J, leaving 18 bases between. The CDR3 protein is CASTKGGRDSGELFF. The CDR3, as DNA: TGTGCCAGCACCAAAGGGGGTCGGGATTCCGGGGAGCTGTTTTTT.

V usage is TRBV19 and J usage is TRBJ1-1; TRBD1 is a possible D gene (6 bases). The germline CDR1 and CDR2 sequences are LNHDA and SQIVND (reference sequence). CDR3 size: 12 residues. The germline V and J ends were trimmed by 6 bases and 6 bases, with 11 bases remaining between them. CDR3 sequence reads: CASRTGSAEAFF. The CDR3 coding sequence is TGTGCCAGTAGGACAGGATCGGCTGAAGCTTTCTTT. The full variable domain, completed using reference TRBV19 and TRBJ1-1, is DGGITQSPKYLFRKEGQNVTLSCEQNLNHDAMYWYRQDPGQGLRLIYYSQIVNDFQKGDIAEGYSVSREKKESFPLTVTSAQKNPTAFYLCASRTGSAEAFFGQGTRLTVV.

The chain uses TRBV19 and TRBJ2-4; 7 bases agree with TRBD2. The CDR3 is 16 residues long. The germline gives CDR1 LNHDA, CDR2 SQIVND (reference sequence). The junction had 6 bases not matched to a gene; V was cut back by 3 bases and J by 1 base. The CDR3 sequence is CASSISGLGAKNIQYF. CDR3 nucleotide sequence: TGTGCCAGTAGTATTAGCGGGCTGGGGGCCAAAAACATTCAGTACTTC.

This clone was detected a few times. The rearrangement joins TRBV19 to TRBJ1-1; 7 bases match TRBD1. This CDR3 spans 12 amino acids. Germline V gives CDR1 LNHDA, CDR2 SQIVND (reference sequence). Trimming removed 9 bases from V and 3 bases from J; junction bases left unmatched: 4. DNA of the CDR3: TGTGCCAGCCGACAGGGAGACACTGAAGCTTTCTTT. Its translation: CASRQGDTEAFF.

For this clone: This CDR3 is also generated by other DNA sequences in the sample. This chain joins TRBV11-3 and TRBJ1-6, with a possible D match to TRBD1 (5 bases). Germline CDR1 and CDR2: SGHNT and YENEEA. The CDR3 length is 18 residues. V lost 0 bases to trimming and J lost 0 bases, with 12 bases between them. DNA of the CDR3: TGTGCCAGCAGCTTAGATCAGGGAGGGAGCTCCTATAATTCACCCCTCCACTTT. Its protein is CASSLDQGGSSYNSPLHF.

V is TRBV5-1 and J is TRBJ1-5; D possibly corresponds to TRBD1 (5 bases). Germline V CDR1 and CDR2: SGHRS, YFSETQ. The CDR3 sequence is 14 residues long. The V and J ends lost 4 bases and 10 bases respectively, with 18 bases between them. Written as DNA, the CDR3 is TGCGCCAGCAGCCCTGGGGGGGGGTTTGAACCCCAGCATTTT. This encodes CASSPGGGFEPQHF.

The chain uses TRBV12-5 and TRBJ1-1; D may be TRBD1 (6 bases). This CDR3 is built from 14 residues. V shed 0 bases and J shed 2 bases, with 7 bases lying between them. Looked up from germline, CDR1 is LGHNT and CDR2 is FRNRAP. In nucleotides, the CDR3 is TGTGCTAGTGGTTTGGTAGGGGGTAACACTGAAGCTTTCTTT. Translation gives CASGLVGGNTEAFF.

V and J are TRBV30 and TRBJ1-5, with a weak D call TRBD1 (6 bases). Trimming removed 5 bases at V and 6 bases at J, with 14 bases between. Germline V gives CDR1 GTSNPN, CDR2 SVGIG (reference sequence). CDR3 length: 13 residues. This CDR3 reads CAWANREGQPQHF. The CDR3 nucleotides are TGTGCCTGGGCAAACAGGGAAGGTCAGCCCCAGCATTTT.

The chain joins TRBV7-9 to TRBJ1-2; 7 bases are shared with TRBD1. V trimming: 7 bases; J trimming: 7 bases; junction bases outside the gene matches: 9. The germline V gene has CDR1 SEHNR and CDR2 FQNEAQ (reference sequence). CDR3 length: 13 residues. CDR3 amino acids: CASNLGQVGGYTF. The CDR3 coding sequence is TGTGCCAGCAACCTCGGACAGGTCGGTGGCTACACCTTC. The whole variable domain, remainder taken from reference TRBV7-9 and TRBJ1-2, is DTGVSQNPRHKITKRGQNVTFRCDPISEHNRLYWYRQTLGQGPEFLTYFQNEAQLEKSRLLSDRFSAERPKGSFSTLEIQRTEQGDSAMYLCASNLGQVGGYTFGSGTRLTVV.

This clone was recorded only once. This rearrangement joins TRBV4-1 to TRBJ1-5, with a weak D call TRBD1 (6 bases). The germline V and J ends were trimmed by 1 base and 6 bases, with 22 bases remaining between them. The CDR3 spans 18 residues. Germline V gives CDR1 MGHRA, CDR2 YSYEKL. This chain's CDR3 is CASSQGGRSGTLIQPQHF. The CDR3 region has the DNA TGCGCCAGCAGCCAAGGGGGACGTAGCGGGACACTAATTCAGCCCCAGCATTTT.

The chain combines TRBV19 with TRBJ1-2; D gene ambiguous. Germline V gene sequence: CDR1 LNHDA, CDR2 SQIVND (reference sequence). The CDR3 covers 12 residues. Trimming shortened V by 7 bases and J by 5 bases, and 11 bases separated the two germline ends. In nucleotides, the CDR3 is TGTGCCAGTACGGGAGATTTATATGGCTACACCTTC. Amino acid sequence: CASTGDLYGYTF.

V gene TRBV29-1 combines with J gene TRBJ2-1; TRBD2 matches at 7 bases. The CDR3 loop spans 14 amino acids. V was pared by 7 bases and J by 0 bases, with 6 bases of the junction left unmatched. CDR1 is SQVTM, CDR2 ANQGSEA, per germline. As DNA, the CDR3 is TGCAGCGACCGCGGGGGTAGCTCCTACAATGAGCAGTTCTTC. Translation: CSDRGGSSYNEQFF.

The chain joins TRBV5-4 to TRBJ2-3; D not certain. Trimming removed 4 bases at V and 3 bases at J, with 6 bases between. There are 12 residues in the CDR3. Per the germline V gene, CDR1 is SGHNT and CDR2 is YYREEE (reference sequence). The DNA of the CDR3 is TGTGCCAGCAGCGAGTTTACAGATACGCAGTATTTT. The encoded protein is CASSEFTDTQYF.

V is TRBV6-6 and J is TRBJ2-2, with D perhaps TRBD2 (5 bases). The ends were cut back, 2 bases at V and 5 bases at J, with 15 bases in the middle. The CDR3 loop spans 16 amino acids. Germline V gene data show CDR1 as MNHNY and CDR2 as SVGAGI (reference sequence). CDR3 loop: CASSYPIGSGTGELFF. In nucleotides, the CDR3 is TGTGCCAGCAGTTACCCTATAGGCTCGGGGACCGGGGAGCTGTTTTTT.

V gene TRBV19 combines with J gene TRBJ1-4; D unresolved. Germline lookup yields CDR1 LNHDA and CDR2 SQIVND (reference sequence). The CDR3 runs 13 residues. V lost 1 base to trimming and J lost 8 bases, with 8 bases between them. The DNA of the CDR3 is TGTGCCAGTAGTATAGGAGAGCTAGAAAAACTGTTTTTT. It yields the protein CASSIGELEKLFF.

J is TRBJ1-2 and V is TRBV5-1, with 9 bases lining up with TRBD1. CDR1 is SGHRS, CDR2 YFSETQ, per germline. Trimming cost V 5 bases and J 4 bases; bases outside gene matches: 18. This CDR3 contains 18 residues. DNA of the CDR3: TGCGCCAGCAGTTTCAAATCTTCCGGGACAGGGAATATCTATGGCTACACCTTC. It translates to CASSFKSSGTGNIYGYTF.

This clone was detected once. The chain couples TRBV13 to TRBJ1-1, with 7 bases identical to TRBD1. J lost 3 bases, V lost 4 bases, and 11 bases had no gene match. Germline assignment: CDR1 PRHDT and CDR2 FYEKMQ (reference sequence). The CDR3 extends over 16 amino acids. CDR3 region: CASSSTGDLGHTEAFF. The CDR3 DNA sequence: TGTGCCAGCAGCTCTACAGGGGACCTGGGGCACACTGAAGCTTTCTTT.

This chain uses TRBV18 with TRBJ1-4, with TRBD1 matching over 11 bases. From germline, CDR1 is KGHSH and CDR2 LQKENI. V was pared by 4 bases and J by 7 bases, with 8 bases of the junction left unmatched. This CDR3 has 16 residues. CDR3 in DNA: TGTGCCAGCTCACGACTTGGGACAGGGGGATTTGAAAAACTGTTTTTT. This translates into CASSRLGTGGFEKLFF.

This sequence joins TRBV2 and TRBJ1-2; 7 bases agree with TRBD1. The germline V gene has CDR1 SNHLY and CDR2 FYNNEI. With V trimmed by 6 bases and J by 3 bases, 10 bases remained unmatched. This CDR3 spans 15 amino acids. CDR3 DNA: TGTGCCAGCAGCGGTTTGACAGGGATCGACTATGGCTACACCTTC. It translates to CASSGLTGIDYGYTF.

Comments on this clone: Other DNA sequences from this sample encode an identical CDR3 as well. CDR3: CASRLRGGNQPQHF. The CDR3, as DNA: TGTGCCAGCAGACTACGGGGGGGCAATCAGCCCCAGCATTTT. The chain uses TRBV6-5 and TRBJ1-5, with D maybe TRBD1 (5 bases). The CDR3 is 14 residues long. The germline CDR1 and CDR2 sequences are MNHEY and SVGAGI. V dropped 6 bases and J dropped 2 bases, with 11 bases sitting between them.

This clone was found once. This chain links TRBV5-5 with TRBJ2-7; 9 bases align to TRBD2. The CDR3 totals 14 residues. V shed 4 bases and J 5 bases; nucleotides not matched to a gene: 7. Germline assignment: CDR1 SGHKS and CDR2 YYEKEE (reference sequence). CDR3 bases: TGTGCCAGCAGCCGCGGGGGGGCCTCTGACGAGCAGTACTTC. Translating it yields CASSRGGASDEQYF.

The chain recombines TRBV10-2 with TRBJ2-5, with unresolved D. Looked up from germline, CDR1 is WSHSY and CDR2 is SAAADI. CDR3 length: 12 residues. Trimming cost V 1 base and J 2 bases, with 2 bases left between them. DNA for the CDR3: TGCGCCAGCAGTGAGTGGCAAGAGACCCAGTACTTC. It codes for CASSEWQETQYF.

V is TRBV7-9 and J is TRBJ1-3; no definite D call. CDR3 length: 13 amino acids. Trimming stripped 7 bases from V and 4 bases from J, with 11 bases between. Germline assignment: CDR1 SEHNR and CDR2 FQNEAQ (reference sequence). In DNA, the CDR3 is TGTGCCAGCACCCGGGGTTACGGAAACACCATATATTTT. Its translation: CASTRGYGNTIYF.